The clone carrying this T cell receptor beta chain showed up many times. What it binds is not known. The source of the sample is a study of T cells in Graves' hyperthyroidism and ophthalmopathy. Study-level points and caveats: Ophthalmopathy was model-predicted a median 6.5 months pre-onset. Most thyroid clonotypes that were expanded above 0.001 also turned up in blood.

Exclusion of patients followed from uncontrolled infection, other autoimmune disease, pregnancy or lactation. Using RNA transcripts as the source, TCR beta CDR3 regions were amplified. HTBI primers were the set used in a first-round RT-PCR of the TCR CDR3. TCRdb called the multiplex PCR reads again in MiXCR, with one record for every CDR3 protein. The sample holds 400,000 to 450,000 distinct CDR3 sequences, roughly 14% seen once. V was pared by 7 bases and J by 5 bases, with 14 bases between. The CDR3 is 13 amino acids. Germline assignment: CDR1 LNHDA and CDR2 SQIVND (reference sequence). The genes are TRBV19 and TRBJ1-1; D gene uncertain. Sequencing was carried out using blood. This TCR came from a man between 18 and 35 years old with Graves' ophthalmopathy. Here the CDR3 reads CASTMVGGTEAFF. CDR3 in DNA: TGTGCCAGTACCATGGTGGGTGGGACTGAAGCTTTCTTT. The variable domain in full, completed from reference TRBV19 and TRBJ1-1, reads DGGITQSPKYLFRKEGQNVTLSCEQNLNHDAMYWYRQDPGQGLRLIYYSQIVNDFQKGDIAEGYSVSREKKESFPLTVTSAQKNPTAFYLCASTMVGGTEAFFGQGTRLTVV.